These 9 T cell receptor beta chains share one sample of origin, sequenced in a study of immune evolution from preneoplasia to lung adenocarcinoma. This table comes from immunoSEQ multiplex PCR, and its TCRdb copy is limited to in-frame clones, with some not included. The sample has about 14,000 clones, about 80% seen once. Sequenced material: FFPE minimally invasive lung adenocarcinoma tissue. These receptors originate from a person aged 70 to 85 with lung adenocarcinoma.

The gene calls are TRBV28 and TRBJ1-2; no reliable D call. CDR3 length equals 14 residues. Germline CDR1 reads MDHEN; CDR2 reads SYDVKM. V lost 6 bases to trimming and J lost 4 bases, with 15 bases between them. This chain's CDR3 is CASSSPGGSYGYTF. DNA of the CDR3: TGTGCCAGCAGCTCCCCGGGAGGGAGCTATGGCTACACCTTC.

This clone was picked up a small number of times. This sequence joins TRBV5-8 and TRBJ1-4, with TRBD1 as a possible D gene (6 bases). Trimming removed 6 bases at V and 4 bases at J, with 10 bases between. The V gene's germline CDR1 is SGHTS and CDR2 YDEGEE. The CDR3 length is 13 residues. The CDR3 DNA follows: TGTGCCAGCACCAAGGGGGTTAATGAAAAACTGTTTTTT. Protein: CASTKGVNEKLFF. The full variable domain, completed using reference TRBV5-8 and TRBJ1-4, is EAGVTQSPTHLIKTRGQQATLRCSPISGHTSVYWYQQALGLGLQFLLWYDEGEERNRGNFPPRFSGRQFPNYSSELNVNALELEDSALYLCASTKGVNEKLFFGSGTQLSVL.

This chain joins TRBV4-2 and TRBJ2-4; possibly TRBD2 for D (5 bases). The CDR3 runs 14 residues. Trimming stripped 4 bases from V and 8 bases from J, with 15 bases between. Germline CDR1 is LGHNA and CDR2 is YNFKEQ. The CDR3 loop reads CASSRGSGGDIQYF. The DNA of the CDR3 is TGTGCCAGCAGCCGAGGCTCCGGAGGAGACATTCAGTACTTC.

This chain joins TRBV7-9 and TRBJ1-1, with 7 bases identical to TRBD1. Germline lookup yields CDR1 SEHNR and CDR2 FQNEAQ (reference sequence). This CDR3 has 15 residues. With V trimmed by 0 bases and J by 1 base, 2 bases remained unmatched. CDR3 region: CASSLAGTANTEAFF. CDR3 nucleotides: TGTGCCAGCAGCTTAGCCGGGACAGCGAACACTGAAGCTTTCTTT.

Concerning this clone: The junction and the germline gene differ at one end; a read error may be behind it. In nucleotides, the CDR3 is TGTGCCAGCAGCTTATTGAATACTGAAGCTTTCTTT. Translation gives CASSLLNTEAFF. The gene calls are TRBV7-9 and TRBJ1-1, with no clear D. Germline V lookup: CDR1 SEHNR, CDR2 FQNEAQ (reference sequence). The CDR3 sequence is 12 residues long.

CDR3: CASSQDSAGAGEQYF. Written as DNA, the CDR3 is TGTGCCAGCAGCCAAGATTCGGCGGGAGCGGGCGAGCAGTACTTC. J is TRBJ2-7 and V is TRBV4-2, with 7 bases matching TRBD2. J lost 6 bases, V lost 0 bases, and 8 bases had no gene match. The CDR3 sequence is 15 residues long. The germline CDR1 and CDR2 sequences are LGHNA and YNFKEQ.

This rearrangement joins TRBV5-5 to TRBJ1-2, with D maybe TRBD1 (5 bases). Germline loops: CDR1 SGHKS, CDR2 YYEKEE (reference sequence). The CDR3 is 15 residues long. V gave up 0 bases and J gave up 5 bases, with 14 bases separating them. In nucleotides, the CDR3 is TGTGCCAGCAGCTTGGATCGCGGTAGGGGTTATGGCTACACCTTC. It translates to CASSLDRGRGYGYTF.

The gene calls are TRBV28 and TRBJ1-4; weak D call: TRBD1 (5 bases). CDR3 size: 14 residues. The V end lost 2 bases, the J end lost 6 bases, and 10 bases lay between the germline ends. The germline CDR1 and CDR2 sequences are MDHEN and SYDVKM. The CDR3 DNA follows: TGTGCCAGCAGTTTACTCGGGGGGGATGAAAAACTGTTTTTT. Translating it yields CASSLLGGDEKLFF.

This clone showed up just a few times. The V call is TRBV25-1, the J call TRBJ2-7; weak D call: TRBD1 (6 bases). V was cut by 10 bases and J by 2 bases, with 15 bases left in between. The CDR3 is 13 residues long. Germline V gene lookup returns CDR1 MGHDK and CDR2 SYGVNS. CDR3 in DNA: TGTGCCACCGCACAGGGTCGGGCCTACGAGCAGTACTTC. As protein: CATAQGRAYEQYF.